One and the same sample provided the 15 T cell receptor beta chains below, sequenced in a study of identical twins. MiXCR, run by TCRdb on the 5' RACE reads, gives a single entry per CDR3 protein. The sample includes 450,000 to 600,000 distinct CDR3 sequences, 20% to 25% of them seen just once. The same sample was also studied in work on yellow fever vaccine responses in identical twins.

The sequenced material came from CD4+ T cells sorted from blood. These receptors all stem from a woman between 18 and 29 years old in good health.

This clonotype was picked up many times. The rearrangement uses TRBV12-3 or TRBV12-4 and TRBJ2-1, with 8 bases fitting TRBD2. This CDR3 comprises 16 residues. V trimming: 6 bases; J trimming: 5 bases; junction bases outside the gene matches: 12. CDR3 region: CASRPGLELSHNEQFF. The CDR3 nucleotides are TGTGCCAGCAGGCCGGGACTAGAGTTGTCCCACAATGAGCAGTTCTTC.

This clonotype was recorded a few times. The chain is built from TRBV10-3 and TRBJ2-3; possibly TRBD1 for D (6 bases). V lost 3 bases and J lost 1, with 20 bases in between. The V gene's germline CDR1 is ENHRY and CDR2 SYGVKD. The length of the CDR3 is 18 residues. As DNA, the CDR3 is TGTGCCATCAGTGAAAACAGGGCTGCTTTCTTGGGCACAGATACGCAGTATTTT. This sequence encodes CAISENRAAFLGTDTQYF.

This clonotype was seen more than once but under ten times. This chain uses TRBV28 with TRBJ1-2; TRBD1 matches 9 bases. The germline V gene encodes CDR1 MDHEN and CDR2 SYDVKM. Trimming at V came to 7 bases and at J to 4 bases, leaving 13 bases not matched to a gene. The CDR3 extends over 16 amino acids. The CDR3 spells CASNPPTGGSGYGYTF. CDR3 in DNA: TGTGCCAGCAACCCTCCAACAGGGGGCAGCGGCTATGGCTACACCTTC.

The chain recombines TRBV7-9 with TRBJ2-5; TRBD1 agrees at 7 bases. V dropped 1 base and J dropped 2; count of bases not matched to a gene: 7. Germline-derived CDR1 and CDR2 are SEHNR and FQNEAQ (reference sequence). This CDR3 has 16 amino acids. The CDR3 DNA reads as TGTGCCAGCAGCTTAGGAGAGATACAGGGGCAAGAGACCCAGTACTTC. It encodes CASSLGEIQGQETQYF.

The V call is TRBV3-1, the J call TRBJ2-1, with D perhaps assigned TRBD1 or TRBD2 (6 bases each). Trimming shortened V by 0 bases and J by 7 bases, and 13 bases separated the two germline ends. Germline V gives CDR1 LGHDT, CDR2 YNNKEL (reference sequence). CDR3 length equals 15 residues. The CDR3 region has the DNA TGTGCCAGCAGCCAAGATGCGACTAGGGGGAATGAGCAGTTCTTC. Protein: CASSQDATRGNEQFF.

The rearrangement uses TRBV18 and TRBJ2-7; D not certain. The CDR3 extends over 14 amino acids. Trimming cost V 0 bases and J 4 bases, with 10 bases left between them. Germline V lookup: CDR1 KGHSH, CDR2 LQKENI. The CDR3 nucleotides read TGTGCCAGCTCACCACCGGCGCGCCCTTACGAGCAGTACTTC. Its protein is CASSPPARPYEQYF.

The sample holds a few counts of this clonotype. The chain has TRBV2 and TRBJ2-5; TRBD2 aligns across 13 bases. CDR1 SNHLY and CDR2 FYNNEI come from the germline V gene. There are 16 residues in the CDR3. J was trimmed by 4 bases and V by 5 bases; bases with no gene match: 7. The CDR3 DNA is TGTGCCAGCAGTCCGGGACTAGCGGGATTGGGAGAGACCCAGTACTTC. Protein product: CASSPGLAGLGETQYF.

The chain carries TRBV7-6 and TRBJ2-2; D remains unclear. Germline CDR1 and CDR2: SGHVS and FNYEAQ. V was clipped by 1 base and J by 2 bases, with 11 bases between them. The CDR3 is 16 residues long. CDR3 DNA: TGTGCCAGCAGCTTAGGGGCTAGAATAAACACCGGGGAGCTGTTTTTT. Encoded protein: CASSLGARINTGELFF.

The chain links TRBV11-1 to TRBJ2-5; 7 positions match TRBD2. Unmatched junction bases numbered 13, after V lost 1 base and J lost 2 bases. Germline loops: CDR1 SGHAT, CDR2 FQDESV (reference sequence). The CDR3 runs 18 residues. CDR3 region: CASSLGLTSTDSQETQYF. The CDR3 DNA reads as TGTGCCAGCAGCTTAGGGTTGACTAGCACCGACTCTCAAGAGACCCAGTACTTC. Variable domain in full (rest from reference TRBV11-1 and TRBJ2-5): EAEVAQSPRYKITEKSQAVAFWCDPISGHATLYWYRQILGQGPELLVQFQDESVVDDSQLPKDRFSAERLKGVDSTLKIQPAELGDSAMYLCASSLGLTSTDSQETQYFGPGTRLLVL.

V gene TRBV18 combines with J gene TRBJ1-4; D uncertain. The V gene lost 5 bases and the J gene lost 0 bases, with 10 bases spanning the gap. The CDR3 sequence is 15 residues long. CDR1 and CDR2 (germline): KGHSH, LQKENI. The DNA for the CDR3 is TGTGCCAGCTCAAGGTCGATTGCAACTAATGAAAAACTGTTTTTT. Protein product: CASSRSIATNEKLFF.

The rearrangement uses TRBV10-3 and TRBJ2-3, with D tentatively TRBD1 or TRBD2 (5 bases each). CDR1 is ENHRY and CDR2 is SYGVKD in the germline V gene. With 11 bases removed from V and 4 bases from J, the gap between germline ends came to 19 bases. The CDR3 is 14 residues long. CDR3 sequence reads: CASAEGRVPDTQYF. CDR3 nucleotide sequence: TGTGCCTCCGCCGAGGGGAGAGTGCCAGATACGCAGTATTTT.

V and J are TRBV29-1 and TRBJ2-4, with 7 bases aligning to TRBD1. Germline lookup yields CDR1 SQVTM and CDR2 ANQGSEA. The CDR3 is 14 residues long. V was pared by 6 bases and J by 2 bases, with 7 bases of the junction left unmatched. The CDR3 region has the DNA TGCAGCGTCCTAGTACAGGGGACCAAAAACATTCAGTACTTC. Translating it yields CSVLVQGTKNIQYF.

The chain combines TRBV6-1 with TRBJ1-2, with D possibly being TRBD1 (6 bases). The CDR3 covers 13 residues. Trimming took off 6 bases at V and 5 bases at J, with 13 bases between the two ends. Germline values: CDR1 MNHNS, CDR2 SASEGT. CDR3 nucleotides: TGTGCCAGCAGCCCGACAGGAAAATATGGCTACACCTTC. Translation: CASSPTGKYGYTF.

In its sample, this clonotype was seen a few times. V gene TRBV6-5 combines with J gene TRBJ2-7, with 11 nucleotides matching TRBD2. This CDR3 has 15 amino acids. V shed 4 bases, J shed 3 bases, and the junction held 5 bases outside the gene matches. Germline CDR1 MNHEY, CDR2 SVGAGI. The CDR3: CASSSSGTSGYEQYV. The DNA for the CDR3 is TGTGCCAGCAGTTCCTCCGGGACTAGCGGCTACGAGCAGTACGTC.

In its sample, this clonotype was seen a few times. The chain combines TRBV24-1 with TRBJ2-5; 12 bases agree with TRBD2. CDR3 length equals 18 residues. Germline values: CDR1 KGHDR, CDR2 SFDVKD. V lost 7 bases to trimming and J lost 5 bases; unmatched junction nucleotides: 16. CDR3 protein: CATSRGATSGGPGETQYF. The CDR3 nucleotides read TGTGCCACCAGCCGGGGGGCTACTAGCGGGGGGCCGGGGGAGACCCAGTACTTC.